Listed below are T cell receptor beta chains from one sample, sequenced in a study of blood T cells in healthy people across ages. TCRdb itself ran the 5' RACE reads through MiXCR, one entry per CDR3 protein. Of over 1,500,000 distinct CDR3 sequences in the sample, 49% are singletons; the top ten hold about 2.1%. Sample: blood. Receptors originate from a woman aged 40 to 50 in good health. The CDR3 runs from the conserved cysteine through the conserved F or W. The D gene is left open where the match is weak. Clone size is stated in some rows and not others, as once, few, many or a class when expanded.

v_gene: TRBV27
d_gene: .
abundance: .
j_gene: TRBJ1-2
CDR3nt: TGTGCCTGCAGCCTGACCAGGGAATTTGGCTACACCTTC
CDR3aa: CACSLTREFGYTF

v_gene: TRBV4-1
d_gene: .
abundance: few
j_gene: TRBJ2-7
CDR3nt: TGCGCCAGCAGCCAACTCCCCCAGGGGGGAAAGCAGTACTTC
CDR3aa: CASSQLPQGGKQYF

v_gene: TRBV25-1
d_gene: .
abundance: .
j_gene: TRBJ2-1
CDR3nt: TGTGCCAGCAGTGACGCGGGACCCGATTACAATGAGCAGTTCTTC
CDR3aa: CASSDAGPDYNEQFF

v_gene: TRBV20-1
d_gene: TRBD2
abundance: few
j_gene: TRBJ2-5
CDR3nt: TGCAGTGCTAGAGATCTAAGCGGGGGGGACCAAGAGACCCAGTACTTC
CDR3aa: CSARDLSGGDQETQYF

v_gene: TRBV12-3/TRBV12-4
d_gene: TRBD2
abundance: .
j_gene: TRBJ2-7
CDR3nt: TGTGCCAGCAGTTTAGCGGGTTCGGTAGCGGGGTACCGCTACGAGCAGTACTTC
CDR3aa: CASSLAGSVAGYRYEQYF

v_gene: TRBV4-3
d_gene: .
abundance: few
j_gene: TRBJ2-1
CDR3nt: TGCGCCAGCAGCCAAGATTCTCACGGTGTGAGCTCCTACAATGAGCAGTTCTTC
CDR3aa: CASSQDSHGVSSYNEQFF

v_gene: TRBV3-1
d_gene: TRBD1
abundance: few
j_gene: TRBJ2-5
CDR3nt: TGTGCCAGCAGATACACCGGGACAGGGGGCTGGGGGACCCAGTACTTC
CDR3aa: CASRYTGTGGWGTQYF

v_gene: TRBV4-3
d_gene: TRBD1
abundance: once
j_gene: TRBJ2-2
CDR3nt: TGCGCCAGCAGCCAAGAAGCAGGGGGCTATACCGGGGAGCTGTTTTTT
CDR3aa: CASSQEAGGYTGELFF

v_gene: TRBV20-1
d_gene: TRBD1
abundance: .
j_gene: TRBJ2-7
CDR3nt: TGCAGTGCCTCTTTAACAGGGGGCGCTTTCTACGAGCAGTACTTC
CDR3aa: CSASLTGGAFYEQYF

v_gene: TRBV4-1
d_gene: .
abundance: .
j_gene: TRBJ2-7
CDR3nt: TGCGCCAGCAGCCAAGGCGATGTTTGGGATTTGGGCTCCTACGAGCAGTACTTC
CDR3aa: CASSQGDVWDLGSYEQYF

v_gene: TRBV12-3/TRBV12-4
d_gene: .
abundance: many
j_gene: TRBJ2-5
CDR3nt: TGCGCCAGCAGCTTTAACAGGGTGGAGACCCAGTACTTC
CDR3aa: CASSFNRVETQYF

v_gene: TRBV11-3
d_gene: TRBD1
abundance: .
j_gene: TRBJ2-1
CDR3nt: TGTGCCAGCTCCCAGGGATCCCGGGACAGCTCCTACAATGAGCAGTTCTTC
CDR3aa: CASSQGSRDSSYNEQFF

v_gene: TRBV18
d_gene: .
abundance: .
j_gene: TRBJ2-7
CDR3nt: TGTGCCAGCTCGGCCGAGCCCTACGAGCAGTACTTC
CDR3aa: CASSAEPYEQYF

v_gene: TRBV6-5
d_gene: TRBD1
abundance: few
j_gene: TRBJ2-5
CDR3nt: TGTGCCAGCAGTTGGTCGACAGGGGAGACCCAGTACTTC
CDR3aa: CASSWSTGETQYF

v_gene: TRBV12-3/TRBV12-4
d_gene: .
abundance: .
j_gene: TRBJ2-5
CDR3nt: TGTGCCAGCAGCCCTGGACAAGTATTCCGAGAGACCCAGTACTTC
CDR3aa: CASSPGQVFRETQYF

v_gene: TRBV6-5
d_gene: .
abundance: .
j_gene: TRBJ2-3
CDR3nt: TGTGCCATCAGTTACTCGGGGTCCAACATCGGGACAGATACGCAGTATTTT
CDR3aa: CAISYSGSNIGTDTQYF

v_gene: TRBV29-1
d_gene: .
abundance: .
j_gene: TRBJ1-5
CDR3nt: TGCAGCGTTGTGACCAGGGAAAATCAGCCCCAGCATTTT
CDR3aa: CSVVTRENQPQHF

v_gene: TRBV29-1
d_gene: .
abundance: .
j_gene: TRBJ1-2
CDR3nt: TGCAGCGTTGTAAGGGCAGCTAACTATGGCTACACCTTC
CDR3aa: CSVVRAANYGYTF

v_gene: TRBV5-1
d_gene: .
abundance: few
j_gene: TRBJ2-1
CDR3nt: TGCGCCTGCCAACGGACCGCCGCGGGCAATGAGCAGTTCTTC
CDR3aa: CACQRTAAGNEQFF

v_gene: TRBV7-8
d_gene: TRBD1
abundance: .
j_gene: TRBJ2-5
CDR3nt: TGTGCCAGCAACGCGGGACAGGGGTACTTGGAGACCCAGTACTTC
CDR3aa: CASNAGQGYLETQYF

v_gene: TRBV29-1
d_gene: .
abundance: .
j_gene: TRBJ2-1
CDR3nt: TGCAGCGTTGCGGCGGGGCGTGCTAGCTCCTACAGTGAGCAGTTCTTC
CDR3aa: CSVAAGRASSYSEQFF

v_gene: TRBV7-4
d_gene: .
abundance: .
j_gene: TRBJ2-5
CDR3nt: TGTGCCAGCAGCGCAAATAGGCCGTCGGGGGAGACCCAGTACTTC
CDR3aa: CASSANRPSGETQYF

v_gene: TRBV13
d_gene: TRBD2
abundance: .
j_gene: TRBJ2-7
CDR3nt: TGTGCCAGCAGCTCGATTGGGACTAGCGGCTACGAGCAGTACTTC
CDR3aa: CASSSIGTSGYEQYF

v_gene: TRBV7-9
d_gene: .
abundance: few
j_gene: TRBJ2-7
CDR3nt: TGTGCCAGCAGCGCCCGGGAACTTGCCTACGAGCAGTACTTC
CDR3aa: CASSARELAYEQYF

v_gene: TRBV20-1
d_gene: .
abundance: .
j_gene: TRBJ1-5
CDR3nt: TGCAGTGCCGCACCGACGGCGAATCAGCCCCAGCATTTT
CDR3aa: CSAAPTANQPQHF

v_gene: TRBV5-1
d_gene: TRBD2
abundance: .
j_gene: TRBJ2-7
CDR3nt: TGCGCCAGCAGCTTGGCCTCGAGCGGGAAAAACCCCTACGAGCAGTACTTC
CDR3aa: CASSLASSGKNPYEQYF

v_gene: TRBV20-1
d_gene: .
abundance: .
j_gene: TRBJ1-6
CDR3nt: TGCAGTGCTATCAGACAGGCCACCCCTTATAATTCACCCCTCCACTTT
CDR3aa: CSAIRQATPYNSPLHF

v_gene: TRBV9
d_gene: .
abundance: few
j_gene: TRBJ2-5
CDR3nt: TGTGCCAGCAGCGTAGCTGAACTTTGGGGCGAGACCCAGTACTTC
CDR3aa: CASSVAELWGETQYF

v_gene: TRBV28
d_gene: .
abundance: few
j_gene: TRBJ2-7
CDR3nt: TGTGCCAGCAGTTTGGGTGAGCAGCTCAGCTCCTACGAGCAGTACTTC
CDR3aa: CASSLGEQLSSYEQYF